One sample yielded the 28 T cell receptor beta chains listed below, sequenced in a study of T cell responses to AZD1222 COVID-19 vaccine. Profiling relied on immunoSEQ multiplex PCR, and the TCRdb table lists in-frame clones only, not all of them. Altogether 85,000 to 100,000 clones are present, approximately 90% being singletons, with the ten largest covering about a tenth. The sequencing used peripheral blood, collected on day 0 of AZD1222 vaccination. These receptors were taken from an adult in good health.

The rearrangement joins TRBV19 to TRBJ1-4; 8 nucleotides match TRBD1. Trimming removed 3 bases from V and 8 bases from J; junction bases left unmatched: 8. This CDR3 region has 15 residues. CDR1 is LNHDA, CDR2 SQIVND, per germline (reference sequence). CDR3 coding DNA: TGTGCCAGTAGTATTAACGGACAGGGTGGCGAAAAACTGTTTTTT. Translated, it gives CASSINGQGGEKLFF. Full variable domain (rest looked up from reference TRBV19 and TRBJ1-4): DGGITQSPKYLFRKEGQNVTLSCEQNLNHDAMYWYRQDPGQGLRLIYYSQIVNDFQKGDIAEGYSVSREKKESFPLTVTSAQKNPTAFYLCASSINGQGGEKLFFGSGTQLSVL.

The genes are TRBV10-1 and TRBJ1-2; D unresolved. The V end lost 7 bases, the J end lost 0 bases, and 18 bases lay between the germline ends. Germline CDR1 reads WNHNN; CDR2 reads SYGVQD (reference sequence). This CDR3 region has 16 residues. The CDR3 reads CASTLGRRETNYGYTF. The CDR3 nucleotides are TGCGCCAGCACCTTAGGGAGAAGGGAGACTAACTATGGCTACACCTTC.

V is TRBV7-2 and J is TRBJ2-5; 12 bases are a match to TRBD2. V lost 5 bases to trimming and J lost 1 base; unmatched junction nucleotides: 5. Germline CDR1 and CDR2: SGHTA and FQGNSA. The CDR3 runs to 16 residues. The CDR3: CASSPGLAGPQETQYF. Here the CDR3 DNA reads TGTGCCAGCAGCCCGGGACTAGCGGGCCCCCAAGAGACCCAGTACTTC.

The chain combines TRBV30 with TRBJ2-7; D unresolved. The CDR3 covers 13 residues. Germline V lookup: CDR1 GTSNPN, CDR2 SVGIG (reference sequence). V was clipped by 4 bases and J by 6 bases, with 16 bases between them. The CDR3 region has the DNA TGTGCCTGGATCGAGCGCGCTAGGAGCGAGCAGTACTTC. This gives the protein CAWIERARSEQYF.

About this clone itself: Within the sample, other DNA sequences also encode this same CDR3. The chain recombines TRBV2 with TRBJ2-7; TRBD1 matches at 8 bases. The germline V gene has CDR1 SNHLY and CDR2 FYNNEI. V was clipped by 4 bases and J by 5 bases; unmatched bases: 7. The CDR3 length is 14 residues. CDR3 DNA: TGTGCCAGCAGTGGGCGGACAGGGATCGACGAGCAGTACTTC. Translating it yields CASSGRTGIDEQYF.

This chain joins TRBV5-4 and TRBJ2-5; the match to TRBD2 covers 11 bases. Germline V gene data show CDR1 as SGHNT and CDR2 as YYREEE (reference sequence). V lost 2 bases to trimming and J lost 2 bases; unmatched junction nucleotides: 5. CDR3 length: 16 residues. The CDR3 here is CASSLQLAGAQETQYF. The CDR3 DNA follows: TGTGCCAGCAGCTTACAACTAGCGGGGGCGCAAGAGACCCAGTACTTC. Filled out from reference TRBV5-4 and TRBJ2-5, the complete variable domain reads ETGVTQSPTHLIKTRGQQVTLRCSSQSGHNTVSWYQQALGQGPQFIFQYYREEENGRGNFPPRFSGLQFPNYSSELNVNALELDDSALYLCASSLQLAGAQETQYFGPGTRLLVL.

The chain recombines TRBV7-8 with TRBJ2-7; 7 nucleotides match TRBD2. V gave up 3 bases and J gave up 3 bases; unmatched junction bases: 2. CDR1 is SGHVS, CDR2 FQNEAQ, per germline. This CDR3 comprises 13 residues. This CDR3 is CASSLSSGYEQYF. DNA for the CDR3: TGTGCCAGCAGCTTGTCTAGCGGCTACGAGCAGTACTTC.

The chain employs TRBV5-4 and TRBJ2-5, with D perhaps matching TRBD2 (6 bases). Germline CDR1 and CDR2: SGHNT and YYREEE (reference sequence). V lost 4 bases and J 5 bases, leaving 21 bases between the germline ends. The CDR3 is 16 amino acids. CDR3 amino acids: CASSPPPGAGRETQYF. In nucleotides, the CDR3 is TGTGCCAGCAGCCCGCCCCCCGGTGCGGGACGGGAGACCCAGTACTTC.

The rearrangement links TRBV28 to TRBJ2-7; TRBD2 might be the D (5 bases). CDR1 is MDHEN and CDR2 is SYDVKM in the germline V gene. V gave up 7 bases and J gave up 3 bases, with 19 bases separating them. This CDR3 spans 15 amino acids. The CDR3 loop is CASTAPAGVGYEQYF. CDR3 DNA sequence: TGTGCCAGCACTGCCCCCGCCGGGGTTGGCTACGAGCAGTACTTC.

The chain joins TRBV18 to TRBJ1-1, with unresolved D. The CDR3 has 13 amino acids. V lost 8 bases and J lost 0, with 10 bases in between. CDR1 is KGHSH, CDR2 LQKENI, per germline. CDR3 sequence reads: CASTTGMNTEAFF. CDR3 in DNA: TGTGCCAGCACTACGGGGATGAACACTGAAGCTTTCTTT. Filled out from reference TRBV18 and TRBJ1-1, the complete variable domain reads NAGVMQNPRHLVRRRGQEARLRCSPMKGHSHVYWYRQLPEEGLKFMVYLQKENIIDESGMPKERFSAEFPKEGPSILRIQQVVRGDSAAYFCASTTGMNTEAFFGQGTRLTVV.

CDR3 DNA sequence: TGTGCCAGCAGCTCCAGGGCTAGCAATCAGCCCCAGCATTTT. This encodes CASSSRASNQPQHF. This rearrangement joins TRBV11-3 to TRBJ1-5; weak D call: TRBD1 (5 bases). V shed 4 bases and J shed 0 bases, with 7 bases lying between them. The CDR3 has 14 residues. Per germline, CDR1 SGHNT and CDR2 YENEEA.

This chain's CDR3 is CVRSQMDRDHGYTF. In DNA form, the CDR3 reads TGTGTCAGAAGCCAGATGGACAGGGACCATGGCTACACCTTC. This chain uses TRBV7-5 with TRBJ1-2; no check of the table's D call, TRBD1, against the DNA was made. TRBV7-5 is given as a pseudogene. CDR3 length: 14 residues.

The rearrangement uses TRBV5-4 and TRBJ2-3; unclear D gene. Germline V gene data show CDR1 as SGHNT and CDR2 as YYREEE (reference sequence). The length of the CDR3 is 13 residues. V lost 6 bases to trimming and J lost 0 bases, with 8 bases between them. The CDR3 nucleotides read TGTGCCAGCAAGTTACAAAGCACAGATACGCAGTATTTT. It codes for CASKLQSTDTQYF.

The chain combines TRBV7-9 with TRBJ2-2; D may be TRBD1 or TRBD2 (5 bases each). CDR1 is SEHNR, CDR2 FQNEAQ, per germline (reference sequence). The CDR3 runs 17 residues. Trimming removed 1 base from V and 3 bases from J, with 15 bases in between. The CDR3 spells CASSLVYRGRHTGELFF. The DNA for the CDR3 is TGTGCCAGCAGCTTAGTCTACCGGGGCCGACACACCGGGGAGCTGTTTTTT. The entire variable domain, with the rest obtained from reference TRBV7-9 and TRBJ2-2, is as follows: DTGVSQNPRHKITKRGQNVTFRCDPISEHNRLYWYRQTLGQGPEFLTYFQNEAQLEKSRLLSDRFSAERPKGSFSTLEIQRTEQGDSAMYLCASSLVYRGRHTGELFFGEGSRLTVL.

The V call is TRBV30, the J call TRBJ1-2; 9 bases are a match to TRBD1. Losses at the gene ends were 1 base for V and 7 bases for J; bases not matched to a gene: 13. Per the germline V gene, CDR1 is GTSNPN and CDR2 is SVGIG (reference sequence). The CDR3 has 16 amino acids. The CDR3 DNA follows: TGTGCCTGGAGTGGAAACCCCTATACAGGGGGCCGTGGCTACACCTTC. Its protein is CAWSGNPYTGGRGYTF.

The V call is TRBV6-5, the J call TRBJ2-7, with a tentative D call TRBD1 (5 bases). Germline loops: CDR1 MNHEY, CDR2 SVGAGI. The germline V and J ends were trimmed by 6 bases and 7 bases, with 13 bases remaining between them. The CDR3 runs to 12 residues. The CDR3 loop is CASSQDRQEQYF. Written as DNA, the CDR3 is TGTGCCAGCAGCCAGGACCGACAGGAGCAGTACTTC.

CDR3 region: CATSRGGVISTDTQYF. The CDR3 DNA sequence: TGTGCCACCAGCAGAGGGGGAGTAATCAGCACAGATACGCAGTATTTT. V is TRBV15 and J is TRBJ2-3, with D possibly matching TRBD2 (5 bases). Germline V gene data show CDR1 as LNHNV and CDR2 as YYDKDF (reference sequence). The CDR3 covers 16 residues. The V end lost 1 base, the J end lost 0 bases, and 11 bases lay between the germline ends.

The chain employs TRBV6-6 and TRBJ1-2; D unresolved. Germline V lookup: CDR1 MNHNY, CDR2 SVGAGI (reference sequence). V lost 4 bases and J 2 bases, leaving 8 bases between the germline ends. The CDR3 totals 13 residues. The CDR3 region is CASSWAANYGYTF. CDR3 DNA sequence: TGTGCCAGCAGTTGGGCAGCAAACTATGGCTACACCTTC.

The CDR3 bases are TGTGCCAGCAGCCAAGATCTGGCCGTCGGCTCGGGAGGCTACACCTTC. Translated: CASSQDLAVGSGGYTF. The chain is built from TRBV4-2 and TRBJ1-2; D is uncertain. Germline V gene sequence: CDR1 LGHNA, CDR2 YNFKEQ. The CDR3 contains 16 residues. The V end was cut by 0 bases, the J end by 8 bases, with 19 bases between.

J is TRBJ1-4 and V is TRBV10-3, with D tentatively TRBD1 (5 bases). Per the germline V gene, CDR1 is ENHRY and CDR2 is SYGVKD. Deletions cut 10 bases from V and 3 bases from J, with 15 bases between. CDR3 length equals 14 residues. The CDR3, as DNA: TGTGCCACCGACCCCGGACACCCTAATGAAAAACTGTTTTTT. This encodes CATDPGHPNEKLFF.

In its sample, this clone was seen a few times. The chain couples TRBV28 to TRBJ1-6; tentative D call: TRBD1 (6 bases). The CDR3 covers 14 residues. The germline CDR1 and CDR2 sequences are MDHEN and SYDVKM. The V end lost 5 bases, the J end lost 3 bases, and 8 bases lay between the germline ends. CDR3: CASSVDSYNSPLHF. The DNA of the CDR3 is TGTGCCAGCAGTGTGGACAGCTATAATTCACCCCTCCACTTT.

This clone was seen a single time. The gene calls are TRBV7-9 and TRBJ1-2; D gene unclear. This CDR3 spans 15 amino acids. Germline V gene sequence: CDR1 SEHNR, CDR2 FQNEAQ (reference sequence). V was shortened by 2 bases and J by 1 base, with 11 bases between the two germline ends. The CDR3 nucleotides are TGTGCCAGCAGCTTACAAGCGGGCATTAACTATGGCTACACCTTC. This codes for CASSLQAGINYGYTF.

This clone has more than one count but fewer than ten. The rearrangement links TRBV20-1 to TRBJ1-4; D remains ambiguous. The germline gives CDR1 DFQATT, CDR2 SNEGSKA (reference sequence). The V end was cut by 3 bases, the J end by 6 bases, with 8 bases between. This CDR3 spans 12 amino acids. This CDR3 is CSASQPDEKLFF. CDR3 nucleotides: TGCAGTGCTAGTCAGCCCGATGAAAAACTGTTTTTT.

The chain couples TRBV5-6 to TRBJ2-3; D may be TRBD1 or TRBD2 (5 bases each). CDR1 is SGHDT and CDR2 is YYEEEE in the germline V gene. The CDR3 runs to 15 residues. Trimming took off 0 bases at V and 2 bases at J, with 10 bases between the two ends. DNA of the CDR3: TGTGCCAGCAGCTTGGCCACGGGGCCCACAGATACGCAGTATTTT. Its translation is CASSLATGPTDTQYF.

This clone has more than one count but fewer than ten. The chain has TRBV27 and TRBJ1-5; perhaps TRBD1 as D (6 bases). The CDR3 loop spans 16 amino acids. Germline lookup yields CDR1 MNHEY and CDR2 SMNVEV (reference sequence). Trimming pared 2 bases from V and 2 bases from J, leaving 13 bases between. CDR3 DNA: TGTGCCAGCAGTTTAGAATCGGGGGCCGGCAATCAGCCCCAGCATTTT. Its protein is CASSLESGAGNQPQHF.

V and J are TRBV5-6 and TRBJ1-2, with D possibly TRBD1 on 5 matching bases. The CDR3 covers 13 residues. From germline, CDR1 is SGHDT and CDR2 YYEEEE. Trimming took 0 bases from V and 4 from J, leaving 7 bases between them. The chain's CDR3 is CASSLGGAYGYTF. CDR3 sequence (DNA): TGTGCCAGCAGCTTGGGCGGGGCCTATGGCTACACCTTC. The full variable domain, rest sourced from reference TRBV5-6 and TRBJ1-2, is DAGVTQSPTHLIKTRGQQVTLRCSPKSGHDTVSWYQQALGQGPQFIFQYYEEEERQRGNFPDRFSGHQFPNYSSELNVNALLLGDSALYLCASSLGGAYGYTFGSGTRLTVV.

The gene calls are TRBV5-8 and TRBJ1-1; D may be TRBD1 (5 bases). Germline loops: CDR1 SGHTS, CDR2 YDEGEE. V gave up 5 bases and J gave up 1 base, with 24 bases separating them. The CDR3 contains 18 residues. This chain's CDR3 is CASRASRVGVQGNTEAFF. CDR3 in DNA: TGTGCCAGCAGAGCTTCCAGGGTGGGAGTCCAGGGGAACACTGAAGCTTTCTTT.

The rearrangement links TRBV28 to TRBJ1-5; 7 nucleotides agree with TRBD1. CDR1 is MDHEN and CDR2 is SYDVKM in the germline V gene. The CDR3 is made up of 15 amino acids. Unmatched junction bases numbered 8, after V lost 4 bases and J lost 5 bases. Here the CDR3 DNA reads TGTGCCAGCAGTTCGGACAGGTCGGGGCATCAGCCCCAGCATTTT. Protein product: CASSSDRSGHQPQHF.